This note documents a single T cell receptor (beta chain) sequence. The target antigen is unknown. Clones were sequenced by immunoSEQ multiplex PCR, and TCRdb holds only the in-frame ones, with some missing. Here the sample spans about 72,000 clones, about 88% being singletons. There are 16 residues in the CDR3. V shed 3 bases and J 1 base; nucleotides not matched to a gene: 5. Germline-derived CDR1 and CDR2 are SGHAT and FQNNGV. The sample belongs to a study of OX40 agonist ivuxolimab in advanced cancers. Findings and limits, study-wide: The CD4+ and CD8+ T cells in the blood had expanded clonally by week 6 at 0.1 to 3.0 mg/kg.

Sequences were derived from CD4+ or CD8+ T cells sorted from blood, sampled in a trial of the OX40 agonist ivuxolimab. The sequence was collected from an adult with an advanced solid tumor such as melanoma, head and neck, liver or kidney cancer. V usage is TRBV11-2 and J usage is TRBJ2-1, with TRBD1 identical over 8 bases. CDR3 nucleotide sequence: TGTGCCAGCAGCTTCACAGGGGGATGGTCCTACAATGAGCAGTTCTTC. Amino acid sequence: CASSFTGGWSYNEQFF.